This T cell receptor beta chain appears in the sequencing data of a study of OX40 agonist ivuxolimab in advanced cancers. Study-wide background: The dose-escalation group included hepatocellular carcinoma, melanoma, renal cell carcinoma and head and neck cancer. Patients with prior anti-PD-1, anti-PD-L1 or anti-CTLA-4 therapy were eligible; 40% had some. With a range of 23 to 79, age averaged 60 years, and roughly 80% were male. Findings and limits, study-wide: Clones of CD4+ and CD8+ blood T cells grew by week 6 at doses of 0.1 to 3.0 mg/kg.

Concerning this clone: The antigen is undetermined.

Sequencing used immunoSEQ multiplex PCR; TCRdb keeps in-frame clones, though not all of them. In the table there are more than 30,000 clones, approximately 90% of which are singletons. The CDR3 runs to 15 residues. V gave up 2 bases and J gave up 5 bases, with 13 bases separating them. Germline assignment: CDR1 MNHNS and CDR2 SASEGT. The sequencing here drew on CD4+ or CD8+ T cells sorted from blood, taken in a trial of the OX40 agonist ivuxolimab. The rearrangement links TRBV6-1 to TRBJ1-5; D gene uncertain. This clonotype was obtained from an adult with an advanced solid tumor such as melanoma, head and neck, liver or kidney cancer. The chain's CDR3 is CASSEIRGRDQPQHF. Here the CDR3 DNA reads TGTGCCAGCAGTGAAATACGAGGGAGGGATCAGCCCCAGCATTTT.